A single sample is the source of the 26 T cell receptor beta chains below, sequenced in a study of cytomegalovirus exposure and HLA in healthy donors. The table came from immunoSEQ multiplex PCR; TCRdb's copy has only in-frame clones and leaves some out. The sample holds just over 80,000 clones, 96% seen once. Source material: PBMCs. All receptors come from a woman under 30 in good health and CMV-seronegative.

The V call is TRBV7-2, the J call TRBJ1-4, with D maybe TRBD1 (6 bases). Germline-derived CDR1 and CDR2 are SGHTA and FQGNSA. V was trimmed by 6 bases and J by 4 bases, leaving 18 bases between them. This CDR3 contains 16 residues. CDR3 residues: CASSFYPTGINEKLFF. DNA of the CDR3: TGTGCCAGCAGTTTCTATCCTACAGGGATTAATGAAAAACTGTTTTTT. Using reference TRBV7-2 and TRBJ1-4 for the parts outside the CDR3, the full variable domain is GAGVSQSPSNKVTEKGKDVELRCDPISGHTALYWYRQSLGQGLEFLIYFQGNSAPDKSGLPSDRFSAERTGGSVSTLTIQRTQQEDSAVYLCASSFYPTGINEKLFFGSGTQLSVL.

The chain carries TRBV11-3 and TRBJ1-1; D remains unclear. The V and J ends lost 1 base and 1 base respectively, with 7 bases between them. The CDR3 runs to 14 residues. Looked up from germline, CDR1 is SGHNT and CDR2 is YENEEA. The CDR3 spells CASSLGSGNTEAFF. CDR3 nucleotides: TGTGCCAGCAGCTTAGGATCAGGGAACACTGAAGCTTTCTTT.

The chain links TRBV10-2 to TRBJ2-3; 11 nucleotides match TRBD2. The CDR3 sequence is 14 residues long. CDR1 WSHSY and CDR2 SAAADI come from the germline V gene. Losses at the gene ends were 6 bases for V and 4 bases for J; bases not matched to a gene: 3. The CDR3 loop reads CASRLAGDADTQYF. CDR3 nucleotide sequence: TGCGCCAGCAGACTAGCGGGAGATGCAGATACGCAGTATTTT.

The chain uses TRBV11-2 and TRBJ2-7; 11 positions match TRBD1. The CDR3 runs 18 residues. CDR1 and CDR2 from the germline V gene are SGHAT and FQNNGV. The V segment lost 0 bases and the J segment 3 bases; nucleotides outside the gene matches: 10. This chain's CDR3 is CASSLDRSAGTGGYEQYF. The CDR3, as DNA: TGTGCCAGCAGCTTAGATCGTTCCGCCGGGACAGGGGGCTACGAGCAGTACTTC.

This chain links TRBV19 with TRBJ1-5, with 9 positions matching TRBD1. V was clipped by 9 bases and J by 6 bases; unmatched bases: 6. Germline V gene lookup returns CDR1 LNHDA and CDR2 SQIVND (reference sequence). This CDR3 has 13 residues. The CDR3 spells CASVQGAFQPQHF. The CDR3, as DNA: TGTGCCAGCGTACAGGGGGCCTTTCAGCCCCAGCATTTT.

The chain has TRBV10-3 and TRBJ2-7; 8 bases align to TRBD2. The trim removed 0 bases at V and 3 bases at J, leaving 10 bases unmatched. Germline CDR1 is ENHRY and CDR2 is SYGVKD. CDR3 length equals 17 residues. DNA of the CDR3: TGTGCCATCAGTGAGTCCGGGAGCGGGAGAGGCCGCTACGAGCAGTACTTC. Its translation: CAISESGSGRGRYEQYF.

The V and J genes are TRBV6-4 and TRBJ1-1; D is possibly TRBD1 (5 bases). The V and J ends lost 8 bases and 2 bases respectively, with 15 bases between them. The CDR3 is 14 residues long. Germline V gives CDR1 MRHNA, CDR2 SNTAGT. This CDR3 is CASRSDSYNTEAFF. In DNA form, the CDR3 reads TGTGCCAGCCGCTCTGACAGCTACAACACTGAAGCTTTCTTT.

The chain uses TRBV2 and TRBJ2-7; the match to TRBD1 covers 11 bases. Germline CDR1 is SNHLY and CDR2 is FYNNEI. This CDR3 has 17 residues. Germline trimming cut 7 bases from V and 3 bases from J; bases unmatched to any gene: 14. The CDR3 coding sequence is TGTGCCAGCACCCCAAGGACCGGACAGGGGGCAGGCTACGAGCAGTACTTC. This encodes CASTPRTGQGAGYEQYF.

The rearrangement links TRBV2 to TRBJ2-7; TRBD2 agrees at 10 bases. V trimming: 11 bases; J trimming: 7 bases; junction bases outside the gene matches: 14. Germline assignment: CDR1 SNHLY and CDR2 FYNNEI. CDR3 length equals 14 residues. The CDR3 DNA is TGTGCCGGGGCTAGCGGGAGAGAAACGGTGGAGCAGTACTTC. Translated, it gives CAGASGRETVEQYF.

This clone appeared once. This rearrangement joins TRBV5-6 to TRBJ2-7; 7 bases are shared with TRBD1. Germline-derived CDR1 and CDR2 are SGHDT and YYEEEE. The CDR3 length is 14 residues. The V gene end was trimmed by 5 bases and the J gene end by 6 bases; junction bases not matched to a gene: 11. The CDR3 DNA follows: TGTGCCAGCAGACCGGGACAGTCCCTCGGCGAGCAGTACTTC. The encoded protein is CASRPGQSLGEQYF. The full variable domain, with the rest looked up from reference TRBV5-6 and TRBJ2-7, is DAGVTQSPTHLIKTRGQQVTLRCSPKSGHDTVSWYQQALGQGPQFIFQYYEEEERQRGNFPDRFSGHQFPNYSSELNVNALLLGDSALYLCASRPGQSLGEQYFGPGTRLTVT.

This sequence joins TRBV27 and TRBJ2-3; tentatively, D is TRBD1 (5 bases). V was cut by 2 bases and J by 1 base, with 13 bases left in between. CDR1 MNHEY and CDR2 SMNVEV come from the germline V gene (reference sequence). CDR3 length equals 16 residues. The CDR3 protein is CASSLTGHQGTDTQYF. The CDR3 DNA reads TGTGCCAGCAGTTTAACCGGACATCAGGGCACAGATACGCAGTATTTT.

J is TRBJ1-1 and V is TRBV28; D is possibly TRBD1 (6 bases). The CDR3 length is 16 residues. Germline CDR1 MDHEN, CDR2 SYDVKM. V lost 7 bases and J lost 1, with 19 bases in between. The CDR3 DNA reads TGTGCCAGCAAGTTACAGGGATCCGGCGGGAACACTGAAGCTTTCTTT. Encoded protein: CASKLQGSGGNTEAFF. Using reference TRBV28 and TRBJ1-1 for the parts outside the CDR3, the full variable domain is DVKVTQSSRYLVKRTGEKVFLECVQDMDHENMFWYRQDPGLGLRLIYFSYDVKMKEKGDIPEGYSVSREKKERFSLILESASTNQTSMYLCASKLQGSGGNTEAFFGQGTRLTVV.

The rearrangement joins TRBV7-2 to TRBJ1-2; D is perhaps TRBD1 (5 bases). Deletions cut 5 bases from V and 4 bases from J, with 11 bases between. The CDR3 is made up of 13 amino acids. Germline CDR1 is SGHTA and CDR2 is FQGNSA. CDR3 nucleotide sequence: TGTGCCAGCAGCATAGGGGAGCCCTATGGCTACACCTTC. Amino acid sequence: CASSIGEPYGYTF.

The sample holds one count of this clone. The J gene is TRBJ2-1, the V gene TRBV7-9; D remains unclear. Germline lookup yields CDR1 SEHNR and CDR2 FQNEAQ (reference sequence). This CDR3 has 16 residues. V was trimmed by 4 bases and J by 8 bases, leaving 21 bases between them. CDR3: CASSSIDEHSFDEQFF. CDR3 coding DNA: TGTGCCAGCAGCTCGATCGACGAACACAGTTTCGATGAGCAGTTCTTC.

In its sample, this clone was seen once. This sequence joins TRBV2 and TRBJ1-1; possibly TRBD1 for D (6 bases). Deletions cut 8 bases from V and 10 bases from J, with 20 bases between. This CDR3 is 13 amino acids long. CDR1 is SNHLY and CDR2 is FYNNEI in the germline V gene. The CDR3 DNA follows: TGTGCCAGCGGCCCCAGAGGGGGATTGACAGCTTTCTTT. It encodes CASGPRGGLTAFF.

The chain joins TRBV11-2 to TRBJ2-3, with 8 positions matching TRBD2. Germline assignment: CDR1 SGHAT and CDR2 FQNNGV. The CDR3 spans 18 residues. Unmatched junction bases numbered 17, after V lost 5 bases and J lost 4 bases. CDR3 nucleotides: TGTGCCAGCAGCACCCGTCCGGTTTCGGGAGGGCCAGCAGATACGCAGTATTTT. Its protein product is CASSTRPVSGGPADTQYF.

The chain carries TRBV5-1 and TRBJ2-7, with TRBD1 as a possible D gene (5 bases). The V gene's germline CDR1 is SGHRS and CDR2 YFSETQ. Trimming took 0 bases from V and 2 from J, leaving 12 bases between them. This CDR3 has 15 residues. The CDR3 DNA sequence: TGCGCCAGCAGCTTGGCGGCAGGGATCACCTACGAGCAGTACTTC. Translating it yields CASSLAAGITYEQYF.

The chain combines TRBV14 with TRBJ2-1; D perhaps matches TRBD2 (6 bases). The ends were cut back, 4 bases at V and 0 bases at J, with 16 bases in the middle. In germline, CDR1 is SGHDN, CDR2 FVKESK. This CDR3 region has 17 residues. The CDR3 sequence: CASSPVGGTSSYNEQFF. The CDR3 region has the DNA TGTGCCAGCAGCCCGGTCGGGGGAACCTCCTCCTACAATGAGCAGTTCTTC. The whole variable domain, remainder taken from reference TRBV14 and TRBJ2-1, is EAGVTQFPSHSVIEKGQTVTLRCDPISGHDNLYWYRRVMGKEIKFLLHFVKESKQDESGMPNNRFLAERTGGTYSTLKVQPAELEDSGVYFCASSPVGGTSSYNEQFFGPGTRLTVL.

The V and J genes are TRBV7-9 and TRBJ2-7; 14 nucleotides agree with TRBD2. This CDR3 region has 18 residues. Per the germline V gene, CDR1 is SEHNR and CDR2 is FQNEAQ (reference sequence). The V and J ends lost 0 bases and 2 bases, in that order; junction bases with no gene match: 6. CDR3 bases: TGTGCCAGCAGCTTAGCGCAGACTAGCGGGAGGGCGGCCTACGAGCAGTACTTC. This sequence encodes CASSLAQTSGRAAYEQYF. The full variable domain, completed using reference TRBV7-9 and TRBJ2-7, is DTGVSQNPRHKITKRGQNVTFRCDPISEHNRLYWYRQTLGQGPEFLTYFQNEAQLEKSRLLSDRFSAERPKGSFSTLEIQRTEQGDSAMYLCASSLAQTSGRAAYEQYFGPGTRLTVT.

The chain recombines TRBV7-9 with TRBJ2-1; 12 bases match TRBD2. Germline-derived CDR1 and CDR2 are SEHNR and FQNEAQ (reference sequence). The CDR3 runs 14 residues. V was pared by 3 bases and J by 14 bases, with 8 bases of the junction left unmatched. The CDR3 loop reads CASSFLAGGPREFF. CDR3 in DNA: TGTGCCAGCAGCTTTCTAGCGGGAGGGCCTCGGGAGTTCTTC.

This CDR3 is CAISDSQNTEAFF. DNA of the CDR3: TGTGCCATCAGTGATAGCCAGAACACTGAAGCTTTCTTT. This chain joins TRBV10-3 and TRBJ1-1; D not certain. CDR3 length equals 13 residues. In germline, CDR1 is ENHRY, CDR2 SYGVKD. The ends were cut back, 3 bases at V and 1 base at J, with 6 bases in the middle.

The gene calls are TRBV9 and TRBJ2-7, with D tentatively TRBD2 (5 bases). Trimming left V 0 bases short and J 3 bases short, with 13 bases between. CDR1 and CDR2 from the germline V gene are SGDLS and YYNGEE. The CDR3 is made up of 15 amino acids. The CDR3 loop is CASSVETDGLYEQYF. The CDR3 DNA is TGTGCCAGCAGCGTAGAAACGGACGGACTCTACGAGCAGTACTTC.

CDR3 in amino acids: CASSNRGTFSYEQYF. CDR3 coding DNA: TGTGCCAGTAGTAACCGGGGGACCTTCTCCTACGAGCAGTACTTC. The rearrangement uses TRBV19 and TRBJ2-7; maybe TRBD2 (6 bases). Germline CDR1 reads LNHDA; CDR2 reads SQIVND (reference sequence). Trimming pared 4 bases from V and 0 bases from J, leaving 13 bases between. The CDR3 sequence is 15 residues long.

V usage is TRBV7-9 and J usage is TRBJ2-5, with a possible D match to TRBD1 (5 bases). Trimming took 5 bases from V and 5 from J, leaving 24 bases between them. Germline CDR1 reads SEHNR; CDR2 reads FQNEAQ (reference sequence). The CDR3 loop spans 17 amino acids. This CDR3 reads CASSQGSGGSSPETQYF. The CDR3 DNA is TGTGCCAGCAGCCAGGGCTCGGGCGGCAGCTCGCCGGAGACCCAGTACTTC.

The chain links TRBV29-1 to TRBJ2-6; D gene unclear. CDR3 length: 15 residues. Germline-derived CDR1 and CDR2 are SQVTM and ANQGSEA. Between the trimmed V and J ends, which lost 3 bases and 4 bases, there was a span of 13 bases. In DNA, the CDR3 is TGCAGCGTTGAGAACAGAGTCTCCGGGGCCAACGTCCTGACTTTC. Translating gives CSVENRVSGANVLTF.

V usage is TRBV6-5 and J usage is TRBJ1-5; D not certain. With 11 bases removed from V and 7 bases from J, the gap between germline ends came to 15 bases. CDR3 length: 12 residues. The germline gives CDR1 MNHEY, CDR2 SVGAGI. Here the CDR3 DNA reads TGTGCCCGGCCGCAGGCTTGGCAGCCCCAGCATTTT. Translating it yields CARPQAWQPQHF.